Listed here is a single T cell receptor beta chain. This record belongs to a study of cytomegalovirus exposure and HLA in healthy donors. PCR used 60 Vbeta primers and 13 Jbeta primers. Data came from immunoSEQ multiplex PCR; TCRdb stores just in-frame clones and leaves some out. This sample has fewer than 250,000 clones, with about 83% found just once. This sequence was found in a girl aged 10-17 years in good health and CMV-seronegative. The specimen was PBMCs.

This CDR3 is CASSRTADGYTF. The CDR3, as DNA: TGTGCCAGCAGCCGGACAGCGGATGGCTACACCTTC. The chain employs TRBV7-9 and TRBJ1-2; a possible D gene is TRBD1 (6 bases). V was pared by 5 bases and J by 6 bases, with 10 bases between. The CDR3 runs to 12 residues. Looked up from germline, CDR1 is SEHNR and CDR2 is FQNEAQ (reference sequence).